This T cell receptor (beta chain) was identified during a study of beta chain features in type 1 diabetes. The CDR3 sequence is 16 residues long. The J segment lost 2 bases and the V segment lost 8 bases, leaving 11 bases of the junction unmatched. Germline assignment: CDR1 LNHDA and CDR2 SQIVND (reference sequence). As every portion of the isolated RNA was reverse transcribed, the sequencing read expressed TCRB transcripts. Libraries were prepared by immunoSEQ multiplex PCR; TCRdb keeps only in-frame clonotypes and omits some of them. The data hold about 370,000 clones, with roughly 16% observed a single time.

The chain carries TRBV19 and TRBJ1-5, with 8 bases lining up with TRBD1. The receptor's source is a woman aged 18-30 years in good health. The sample consisted of naive CD4+ T cells from blood. The CDR3 bases are TGTGCCAGTGGAAACCTCGGACAGGGTGGCAATCAGCCCCAGCATTTT. Protein sequence: CASGNLGQGGNQPQHF.